This T cell receptor beta chain was sequenced in a study of blood T cell repertoires in COVID-19 (dated by TCRdb to about 2020). A note on the overall study: The collaborator samples originated in the United States, Italy and Spain and spanned the acute and convalescent phases of COVID-19. The dataset comprised deeply sampled blood TCRbeta repertoires from subjects exposed to, actively infected with, or recovered from COVID-19. The repertoires were made available in a free public database intended to serve as a resource for research on the immune response to SARS-CoV-2. The sample metadata nearly always contained a de-identified subject ID, COVID-19 status, age in years and sex. The prospective study material was composed of cDNA or gDNA derived from T cells, B-cell-depleted T cells, or PBMCs. HLA class I and class II types, where available, came from metadata supplied by the sample provider rather than from assay-based typing. The samples were drawn from two sources: the first 160 participants of the ongoing ImmuneRACE study, and 1,200 or so subjects contributed by 6 global collaborators. The full study reports these points: Clinical and demographic metadata were provided uncurated, with the amount varying by source and participant.

Concerning this clone: Its antigen is not yet known. Base qualities are not provided; no much larger clone lies one nucleotide away.

Samples from volunteer blood donors who had recovered from COVID-19 were contributed by a second Seattle source. The collaborating institutions used their own protocols to collect whole blood in K2EDTA tubes. For TCRbeta analysis, collaborators shipped samples as frozen whole blood, isolated PBMCs, or DNA extracted from either of those sample types. TCRbeta CDR3 regions were amplified from genomic DNA by means of the immunoSEQ Assay, a bias-controlled multiplex PCR. The paper's data handling went like this. Nucleated cell counts per sample were estimated from amplification of reference gene primers within the assay. To quantify the absolute abundance of each unique TCRbeta CDR3 rearrangement, sequence reads were collapsed and filtered. For each sample, productive Simpson clonality was calculated by taking the square root of Simpson's diversity index across productive rearrangements. In its TCRdb copy, this immuneACCESS table keeps in-frame sequences only and misses some clones. Where compared with another copy, unresolved V genes explain less than half of these, and the others have no known cause. V and J calls and clone size are as listed in that table; D and trimming were resolved from the DNA. The sample data list around 300,000 clones, and roughly 85% of these were observed just once. The ten largest clones take up approximately 10% of the sample.

V is pared back by 4 bases and J by 1 base, with 13 bases lying between the germline termini. The germline V gene yields ENHRY for CDR1 and SYGVKD for CDR2. CDR3 length: 15 amino acids, cysteine to phenylalanine. The kept DNA is CDR3 alone, 45 bases in frame from the first base. The TCR comes from a woman aged 45-60 years who had recovered from COVID-19. The chain is encoded by TRBV10-3 joined to TRBJ1-1; the D region possibly corresponds to TRBD1 (6 bases align). The sequencing sample was made of peripheral blood. The nucleotide sequence is given as TGTGCCATCAGTGCCCCTGCACAGGGGAACACTGAAGCTTTCTTT. Translated, this gives CAISAPAQGNTEAFF.